Below, 24 T cell receptor beta chains from the same sample are listed, as sequenced in a study of cytomegalovirus exposure and HLA in healthy donors. Primers: 60 Vbeta forward and 13 Jbeta reverse. Generated by immunoSEQ multiplex PCR, the TCRdb table keeps only in-frame clones and is missing some. The sample records approximately 150,000 clones, more than 75% being singletons. Source material: PBMCs. These receptors all stem from a middle-aged woman in good health and CMV-seropositive.

This chain links TRBV6-5 with TRBJ2-3; D perhaps matches TRBD2 (5 bases). Trimming removed 2 bases at V and 3 bases at J, with 9 bases between. This CDR3 region has 14 residues. Germline V CDR1 and CDR2: MNHEY, SVGAGI. DNA for the CDR3: TGTGCCAGCAGTTACGAGGGAACAACAGATACGCAGTATTTT. It is translated as CASSYEGTTDTQYF.

Points on this clone: Compared with germline, one end of the junction differs, possibly owing to a read error. Distinct nucleotide sequences in the sample also encode this CDR3. The rearrangement joins TRBV19 to TRBJ1-5, with TRBD1 identical over 8 bases. CDR1 and CDR2 (germline): LNHDA, SQIVND (reference sequence). This CDR3 has 14 amino acids. The CDR3 loop is CASSSTGGGQPQHF. The CDR3 DNA is TGTGCCAGTAGTTCCACAGGGGGAGGTCAGCCCCAACATTTT.

This clone has only a few counts. J is TRBJ1-4 and V is TRBV4-1; 7 bases agree with TRBD1. Germline lookup yields CDR1 MGHRA and CDR2 YSYEKL. V shed 6 bases and J 0 bases; nucleotides not matched to a gene: 4. The CDR3 is 15 residues long. The DNA for the CDR3 is TGCGCCAGCAGGCACCAGGGGGCAACTAATGAAAAACTGTTTTTT. This codes for CASRHQGATNEKLFF.

The V and J genes are TRBV6-5 and TRBJ2-3, with D perhaps TRBD2 (5 bases). This CDR3 is built from 13 residues. The V and J ends lost 6 bases and 4 bases respectively, with 11 bases between them. CDR1 is MNHEY and CDR2 is SVGAGI in the germline V gene. CDR3 sequence reads: CASRTGWSDTQYF. The DNA for the CDR3 is TGTGCCAGCAGAACGGGATGGTCAGATACGCAGTATTTT.

The rearrangement uses TRBV2 and TRBJ2-1; 10 nucleotides align to TRBD2. CDR3 length: 15 residues. Germline values: CDR1 SNHLY, CDR2 FYNNEI. V dropped 5 bases and J dropped 5; count of bases not matched to a gene: 6. This chain's CDR3 is CASSPRTSGDNEQFF. CDR3 nucleotides: TGTGCCAGCAGTCCTCGGACTAGCGGAGACAATGAGCAGTTCTTC.

This chain connects TRBV7-3 to TRBJ2-5, with TRBD1 matching over 7 bases. Trimming removed 5 bases from V and 1 base from J; junction bases left unmatched: 7. The CDR3 has 15 residues. Germline V lookup: CDR1 SGHTA, CDR2 FQGTGA. Here the CDR3 DNA reads TGTGCCAGCAGCATGCAGGGACAGCCCCAAGAGACCCAGTACTTC. Its translation is CASSMQGQPQETQYF.

The chain uses TRBV28 and TRBJ2-7; 7 bases fit TRBD2. The V gene end was trimmed by 6 bases and the J gene end by 5 bases; junction bases not matched to a gene: 13. This CDR3 has 15 residues. CDR1 and CDR2 from the germline V gene are MDHEN and SYDVKM. CDR3 sequence reads: CASSLPTTSRHEQYF. CDR3 DNA: TGTGCCAGCAGCTTACCCACGACTAGCCGCCACGAGCAGTACTTC. Combining the CDR3 with reference TRBV28 and TRBJ2-7 gives the whole variable domain DVKVTQSSRYLVKRTGEKVFLECVQDMDHENMFWYRQDPGLGLRLIYFSYDVKMKEKGDIPEGYSVSREKKERFSLILESASTNQTSMYLCASSLPTTSRHEQYFGPGTRLTVT.

This clone was detected a few times. This rearrangement joins TRBV28 to TRBJ2-1; 9 nucleotides agree with TRBD1. CDR1 is MDHEN, CDR2 SYDVKM, per germline. V shed 5 bases, J shed 6 bases, and the junction held 8 bases outside the gene matches. This CDR3 is 15 amino acids long. The CDR3 sequence: CASSAPGTGRNEQFF. As DNA, the CDR3 is TGTGCCAGCAGTGCCCCCGGGACAGGGCGCAATGAGCAGTTCTTC.

The V gene is TRBV27, the J gene TRBJ2-7, with TRBD1 identical over 8 bases. The length of the CDR3 is 14 residues. Germline CDR1 reads MNHEY; CDR2 reads SMNVEV (reference sequence). Trimming at V came to 5 bases and at J to 6 bases, leaving 9 bases not matched to a gene. DNA of the CDR3: TGTGCCAGCAGTCCCCGGACAGGGCCGGTCGAGCAGTACTTC. Amino acid sequence: CASSPRTGPVEQYF.

This clone appeared a few times. J is TRBJ2-2 and V is TRBV11-2; TRBD1 aligns across 7 bases. Germline assignment: CDR1 SGHAT and CDR2 FQNNGV. The V segment lost 5 bases and the J segment 2 bases; nucleotides outside the gene matches: 5. The CDR3 extends over 15 amino acids. The CDR3 region has the DNA TGTGCCAGCAGCCGGGGACAGACAAACACCGGGGAGCTGTTTTTT. The encoded protein is CASSRGQTNTGELFF.

This clone was detected only once. This chain uses TRBV5-6 with TRBJ2-7; the match to TRBD2 covers 7 bases. Germline lookup yields CDR1 SGHDT and CDR2 YYEEEE. The CDR3 extends over 16 amino acids. V shed 2 bases, J shed 2 bases, and the junction held 10 bases outside the gene matches. CDR3 amino acids: CASSFGGSPTPYEQYF. CDR3 DNA sequence: TGTGCCAGCAGCTTCGGCGGGAGCCCAACACCCTACGAGCAGTACTTC.

This chain links TRBV7-9 with TRBJ1-4; D is uncertain. CDR1 is SEHNR and CDR2 is FQNEAQ in the germline V gene (reference sequence). This CDR3 spans 17 amino acids. V was shortened by 5 bases and J by 0 bases, with 16 bases between the two germline ends. The CDR3 reads CASSIAVQFATNEKLFF. The CDR3, as DNA: TGTGCCAGCAGCATCGCGGTGCAGTTTGCAACTAATGAAAAACTGTTTTTT.

This chain links TRBV5-1 with TRBJ2-2; 8 bases map to TRBD2. The CDR3 totals 15 residues. The germline gives CDR1 SGHRS, CDR2 YFSETQ. After removal of 4 bases from V and 0 bases from J, the junction contained 2 bases not matched to a gene. CDR3 residues: CASSRGLANTGELFF. The CDR3 bases are TGCGCCAGCAGCAGGGGACTAGCGAACACCGGGGAGCTGTTTTTT.

The chain links TRBV5-1 to TRBJ1-1, with D possibly TRBD1 on 5 matching bases. This CDR3 comprises 13 residues. CDR1 and CDR2 (germline): SGHRS, YFSETQ. The V end was cut by 7 bases, the J end by 2 bases, with 12 bases between. CDR3 in amino acids: CASGRTYNTEAFF. CDR3 nucleotide sequence: TGCGCCAGCGGTAGGACATATAACACTGAAGCTTTCTTT.

CDR3 nucleotides: TGTGCCTCTTCGGGGCTGGGGTCTAGCGTACCCACCTACGAGCAGTACTTC. Translating it yields CASSGLGSSVPTYEQYF. The J gene is TRBJ2-7, the V gene TRBV19; the D gene is possibly TRBD2 (6 bases). Per the germline V gene, CDR1 is LNHDA and CDR2 is SQIVND (reference sequence). This CDR3 is 17 amino acids long. Trimming left V 11 bases short and J 2 bases short, with 28 bases between.

CDR3 nucleotide sequence: TGCGCCAGCAGCACAGGGGACACGGGGACTGAAGCTTTCTTT. Its translation: CASSTGDTGTEAFF. The chain joins TRBV5-1 to TRBJ1-1; 7 positions match TRBD1. V gave up 4 bases and J gave up 5 bases; unmatched junction bases: 8. CDR1 SGHRS and CDR2 YFSETQ come from the germline V gene. The CDR3 totals 14 residues.

The chain joins TRBV29-1 to TRBJ2-5; TRBD1 matches at 10 bases. The CDR3 extends over 13 amino acids. Trimming removed 6 bases from V and 4 bases from J; junction bases left unmatched: 5. CDR1 and CDR2 from the germline V gene are SQVTM and ANQGSEA. The DNA for the CDR3 is TGCAGCGTCCGGACAGGGGGGACAGAGACCCAGTACTTC. It encodes CSVRTGGTETQYF.

Concerning this clone itself: Sequence at one end of the junction differs from germline and may be a read error. This sequence joins TRBV7-7 and TRBJ2-5; 7 nucleotides agree with TRBD1. The better agreement between TRBJ2-7 and the DNA end casts doubt on the J call. The CDR3 sequence is 12 residues long. Germline V CDR1 and CDR2: SSHAT, FNYEAQ (reference sequence). CDR3 in DNA: TGTGCTAGCAGCTTCCCAGGGGGCGAGCAGTACTTC. Translated, it gives CASSFPGGEQYF.

CDR3 bases: TGTGCCAGCAGTTGGAGGGGGCCCGTAGAGACCCAGTACTTC. Translated: CASSWRGPVETQYF. V and J are TRBV27 and TRBJ2-5, with D possibly TRBD1 on 7 matching bases. V was pared by 4 bases and J by 4 bases, with 13 bases between. CDR3 size: 14 residues. The germline CDR1 and CDR2 sequences are MNHEY and SMNVEV (reference sequence).

Concerning this clone: The same CDR3 can be traced to other DNA sequences in this sample. CDR3 bases: TGTGCCAGTAGTACTCGGACAGGTGGCTCCTACAATGAGCAGTTCTTC. Its protein is CASSTRTGGSYNEQFF. The J gene is TRBJ2-1, the V gene TRBV19, with 7 bases that match TRBD1. Looked up from germline, CDR1 is LNHDA and CDR2 is SQIVND (reference sequence). The CDR3 length is 16 residues. V shed 4 bases, J shed 0 bases, and the junction held 6 bases outside the gene matches.

This chain joins TRBV2 and TRBJ1-5, with 7 bases lining up with TRBD1. Germline trimming cut 4 bases from V and 0 bases from J; bases unmatched to any gene: 6. This CDR3 has 16 amino acids. Germline-derived CDR1 and CDR2 are SNHLY and FYNNEI. CDR3 in amino acids: CASSGVGQHSNQPQHF. In DNA form, the CDR3 reads TGTGCCAGCAGTGGGGTGGGACAGCATAGCAATCAGCCCCAGCATTTT.

The rearrangement uses TRBV2 and TRBJ1-6, with D perhaps matching TRBD1 (5 bases). Germline lookup yields CDR1 SNHLY and CDR2 FYNNEI. Trimming took off 7 bases at V and 9 bases at J, with 22 bases between the two ends. CDR3 length: 16 residues. The CDR3 sequence: CASTDARTRRSSPLHF. Written as DNA, the CDR3 is TGTGCCAGCACCGACGCGAGGACAAGACGCAGTTCACCCCTCCACTTT.

This chain connects TRBV5-8 to TRBJ2-1, with TRBD1 matching 7 bases. There are 16 residues in the CDR3. Germline CDR1 reads SGHTS; CDR2 reads YDEGEE. Losses at the gene ends were 4 bases for V and 3 bases for J; bases not matched to a gene: 10. Here the CDR3 reads CASSIYQGGFYNEQFF. DNA for the CDR3: TGTGCCAGCAGCATCTATCAAGGGGGCTTCTACAATGAGCAGTTCTTC.

V and J are TRBV27 and TRBJ2-7; 12 positions match TRBD2. Trimming cost V 5 bases and J 4 bases; bases outside gene matches: 6. CDR1 and CDR2 (germline): MNHEY, SMNVEV (reference sequence). The CDR3 length is 15 residues. The CDR3: CASSVRGLAGYEQYF. The CDR3 nucleotides are TGTGCCAGCAGTGTACGGGGACTAGCGGGTTACGAGCAGTACTTC.